This T cell receptor (beta chain) derives from a study of OX40 agonist ivuxolimab in advanced cancers. In regard to this clone: Antigen unknown.

Regarding the study as a whole: The study observed clonal expansion of CD4+ and CD8+ blood T cells by week 6 at 0.1 to 3.0 mg/kg. Expanded clones belonging to CD8+ T cells outnumbered, on average, those of CD4+.

Libraries were prepared by immunoSEQ multiplex PCR; TCRdb keeps only in-frame clonotypes and omits some of them. Among 100,000 to 150,000 clones listed, 85% to 95% were seen once. V gave up 3 bases and J gave up 8 bases, with 17 bases separating them. The CDR3 is 15 amino acids. Germline V CDR1 and CDR2: SGHRS, YFSETQ. This chain links TRBV5-1 with TRBJ1-4; possible D gene TRBD1, 5 bases. The TCR originated in an adult with an advanced solid tumor such as melanoma, head and neck, liver or kidney cancer. Source: CD4+ or CD8+ T cells sorted from blood, taken in a trial of the OX40 agonist ivuxolimab. The CDR3 DNA follows: TGCGCCAGCAGCTCGGCCGGGACTAGAGGAGAAAAACTGTTTTTT. This sequence encodes CASSSAGTRGEKLFF. Full variable domain (remainder filled in from reference TRBV5-1 and TRBJ1-4): KAGVTQTPRYLIKTRGQQVTLSCSPISGHRSVSWYQQTPGQGLQFLFEYFSETQRNKGNFPGRFSGRQFSNSRSEMNVSTLELGDSALYLCASSSAGTRGEKLFFGSGTQLSVL.